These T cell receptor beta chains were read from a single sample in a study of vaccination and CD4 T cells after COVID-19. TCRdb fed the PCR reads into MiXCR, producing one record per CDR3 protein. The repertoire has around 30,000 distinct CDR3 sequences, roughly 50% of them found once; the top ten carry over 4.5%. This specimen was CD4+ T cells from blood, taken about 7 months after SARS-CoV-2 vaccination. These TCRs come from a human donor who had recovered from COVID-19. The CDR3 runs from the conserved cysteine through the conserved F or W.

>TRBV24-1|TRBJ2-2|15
CATSDLGLHTGELFF
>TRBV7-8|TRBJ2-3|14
CASSMGQGTDTQYF
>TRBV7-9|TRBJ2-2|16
CASSLGGSANTGELFF
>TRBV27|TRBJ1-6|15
CASSWDRVNVSPLHF
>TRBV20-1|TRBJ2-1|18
CSASGLAGAVSSYNEQFF
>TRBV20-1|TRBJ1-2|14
CSASFSGPGYGYTF
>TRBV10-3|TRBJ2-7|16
CAISEGFAVSSYEQYF
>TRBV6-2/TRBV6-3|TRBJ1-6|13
CASSYFGGTPLHF
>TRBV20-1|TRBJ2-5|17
CSAEDPETGGVQETQYF
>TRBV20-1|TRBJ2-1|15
CSASKASGPYNEQFF
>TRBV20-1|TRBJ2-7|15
CSARGAGELPYEQYF
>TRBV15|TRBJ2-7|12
CATMGRNYEQYF
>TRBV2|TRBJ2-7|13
CASSGRGGFVQYF
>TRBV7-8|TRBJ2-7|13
CASSVAELYEQYF
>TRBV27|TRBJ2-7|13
CASTTTGGGEQYF
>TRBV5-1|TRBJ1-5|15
CASSMGTGVNQPQHF
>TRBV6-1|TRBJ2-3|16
CASSLRTSGVTDTQYF
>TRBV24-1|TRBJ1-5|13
CATSDSYSDYQHF
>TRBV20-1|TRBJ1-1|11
CSAKLGREAFF
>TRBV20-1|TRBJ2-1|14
CSPPSGRADNEQFF
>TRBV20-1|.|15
CSASDPGTGVNEQYF
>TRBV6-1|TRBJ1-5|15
CARYEGGNSNQPQHF
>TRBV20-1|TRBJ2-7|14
CSARAAGEGFEQYF
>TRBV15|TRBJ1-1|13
CATSSWGNTEAFF
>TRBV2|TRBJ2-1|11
CASNLGNEQFF
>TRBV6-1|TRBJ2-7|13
CASRRSGDYEQYF
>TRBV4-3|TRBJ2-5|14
CASSQDDTGETQYF
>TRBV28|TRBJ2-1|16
CASSGIGTGGLDEQFF
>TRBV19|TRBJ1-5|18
CASRRQGYTARSNQPQHF
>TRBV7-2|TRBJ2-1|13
CASSLARRNEQFF
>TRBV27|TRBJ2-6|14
CASSRDSGANVLTF
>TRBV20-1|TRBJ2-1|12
CSARVWDNEQFF
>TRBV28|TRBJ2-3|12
CASSFRPDTQYF
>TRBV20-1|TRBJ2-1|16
CSARDPTSGSYNEQFF
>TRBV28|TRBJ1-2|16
CASSLLGRGWDYGYTF
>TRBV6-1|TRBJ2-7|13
CASSTGASYEQYF
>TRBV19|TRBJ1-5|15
CASSIGTPVQGPQHF